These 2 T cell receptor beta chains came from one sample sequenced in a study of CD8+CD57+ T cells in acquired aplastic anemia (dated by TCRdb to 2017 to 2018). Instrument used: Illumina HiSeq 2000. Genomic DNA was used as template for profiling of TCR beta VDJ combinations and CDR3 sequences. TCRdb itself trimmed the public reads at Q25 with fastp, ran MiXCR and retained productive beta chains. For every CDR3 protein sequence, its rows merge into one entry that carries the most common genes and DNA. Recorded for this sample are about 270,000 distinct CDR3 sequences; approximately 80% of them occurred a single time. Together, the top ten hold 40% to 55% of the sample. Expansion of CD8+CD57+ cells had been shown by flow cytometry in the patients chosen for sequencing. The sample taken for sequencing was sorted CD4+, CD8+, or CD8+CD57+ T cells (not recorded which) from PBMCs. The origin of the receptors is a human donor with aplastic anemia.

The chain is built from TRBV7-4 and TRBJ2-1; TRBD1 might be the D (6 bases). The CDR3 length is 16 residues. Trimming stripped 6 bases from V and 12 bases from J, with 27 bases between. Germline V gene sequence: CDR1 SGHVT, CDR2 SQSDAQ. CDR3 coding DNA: TGTGCCAGCAGTGTAGGGGGTAGAAACAGTCAGGCTGGGCAGTTCTTC. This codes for CASSVGGRNSQAGQFF.

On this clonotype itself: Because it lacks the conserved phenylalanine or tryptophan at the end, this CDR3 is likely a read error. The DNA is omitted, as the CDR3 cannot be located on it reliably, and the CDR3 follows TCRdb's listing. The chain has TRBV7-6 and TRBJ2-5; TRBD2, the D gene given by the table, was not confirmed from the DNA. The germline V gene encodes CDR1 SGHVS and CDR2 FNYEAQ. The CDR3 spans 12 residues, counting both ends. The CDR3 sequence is CASSLVAELDDL.